Listed below are T cell receptor beta chains from one sample, sequenced in a study of blood T cell repertoires in COVID-19. Profiled with immunoSEQ multiplex PCR; TCRdb holds only in-frame clones, not every one. The repertoire holds over 300,000 clones, with 85% to 90% as singletons. The sample comprised peripheral blood. The source is a man younger than 35 with active or convalescent COVID-19. Both conserved end residues are part of each CDR3. A D gene is named only where the DNA matches it firmly. Clone size is stated in some rows and not others, as once, few, many or a class when expanded.

j_call: TRBJ2-2
d_call: TRBD2
clone_size: .
v_call: TRBV28
cdr3_length: 15
cdr3_aa: CASSLLAGTRGELFF
cdr3_nt: TGTGCCAGCAGTTTGCTAGCGGGAACTCGCGGGGAGCTGTTTTTT

j_call: TRBJ1-4
d_call: .
clone_size: .
v_call: TRBV27
cdr3_length: 17
cdr3_aa: CASSLSVTPGAYEKLFF
cdr3_nt: TGTGCCAGCAGTTTATCCGTCACGCCAGGGGCGTATGAAAAACTGTTTTTT

j_call: TRBJ1-5
d_call: TRBD1
clone_size: .
v_call: TRBV28
cdr3_length: 15
cdr3_aa: CASSKTGGAYQPQHF
cdr3_nt: TGTGCCAGCAGCAAAACAGGGGGCGCATATCAGCCCCAGCATTTT

j_call: TRBJ1-2
d_call: TRBD1
clone_size: .
v_call: TRBV11-2
cdr3_length: 16
cdr3_aa: CASMSLKGAQNYGYTF
cdr3_nt: TGTGCCAGCATGAGCTTAAAGGGGGCGCAAAACTATGGCTACACCTTC

j_call: TRBJ2-3
d_call: .
clone_size: .
v_call: TRBV27
cdr3_length: 16
cdr3_aa: CASSDALGGSTDTQYF
cdr3_nt: TGTGCCAGCAGTGACGCACTCGGGGGATCCACAGATACGCAGTATTTT

j_call: TRBJ2-5
d_call: .
clone_size: .
v_call: TRBV7-9
cdr3_length: 14
cdr3_aa: CASSAGPTQETQYF
cdr3_nt: TGTGCCAGCAGCGCGGGACCAACCCAAGAGACCCAGTACTTC

j_call: TRBJ2-5
d_call: TRBD1
clone_size: .
v_call: TRBV27
cdr3_length: 16
cdr3_aa: CASSLGTGGGWETQYF
cdr3_nt: TGTGCCAGCAGTTTAGGGACAGGGGGTGGTTGGGAGACCCAGTACTTC

j_call: TRBJ2-5
d_call: .
clone_size: .
v_call: TRBV5-8
cdr3_length: 15
cdr3_aa: CASSLTGGGQETQYF
cdr3_nt: TGTGCCAGCAGCTTGACCGGGGGAGGCCAAGAGACCCAGTACTTC

j_call: TRBJ1-1
d_call: .
clone_size: once
v_call: TRBV6-5
cdr3_length: 14
cdr3_aa: CASSSQNMNTEAFF
cdr3_nt: TGTGCCAGCAGCTCCCAGAACATGAACACTGAAGCTTTCTTT

j_call: TRBJ1-5
d_call: .
clone_size: .
v_call: TRBV7-2
cdr3_length: 15
cdr3_aa: CASSLTQGNNQPQHF
cdr3_nt: TGTGCCAGCAGCTTAACACAGGGTAACAATCAGCCCCAGCATTTT

j_call: TRBJ2-7
d_call: .
clone_size: .
v_call: TRBV9
cdr3_length: 15
cdr3_aa: CASSVGGMGSYEQYF
cdr3_nt: TGTGCCAGCAGCGTTGGCGGGATGGGTTCCTACGAGCAGTACTTC

j_call: TRBJ2-3
d_call: TRBD2
clone_size: .
v_call: TRBV9
cdr3_length: 16
cdr3_aa: CASGGELLAGGDTQYF
cdr3_nt: TGTGCCAGCGGAGGGGAGTTACTAGCGGGAGGAGATACGCAGTATTTT

j_call: TRBJ1-2
d_call: .
clone_size: .
v_call: TRBV11-2
cdr3_length: 13
cdr3_aa: CASSPTANYGYTF
cdr3_nt: TGTGCCAGCAGCCCCACAGCTAACTATGGCTACACCTTC

j_call: TRBJ2-4
d_call: .
clone_size: .
v_call: TRBV24-1
cdr3_length: 11
cdr3_aa: CATSVRDKQYF
cdr3_nt: TGTGCCACCAGTGTACGGGACAAACAGTACTTC

j_call: TRBJ2-5
d_call: .
clone_size: .
v_call: TRBV11-2
cdr3_length: 14
cdr3_aa: CASRGGEWQETQYF
cdr3_nt: TGTGCCAGCAGAGGGGGGGAATGGCAAGAGACCCAGTACTTC

j_call: TRBJ2-7
d_call: TRBD2
clone_size: .
v_call: TRBV6-5
cdr3_length: 15
cdr3_aa: CASSLGQRGYYEQYF
cdr3_nt: TGTGCCAGCAGTTTGGGGCAGCGGGGGTACTACGAGCAGTACTTC

j_call: TRBJ2-1
d_call: .
clone_size: .
v_call: TRBV9
cdr3_length: 15
cdr3_aa: CASSLYGSSYNEQFF
cdr3_nt: TGTGCCAGCAGCCTTTACGGGAGCTCCTACAATGAGCAGTTCTTC

j_call: TRBJ1-4
d_call: TRBD1
clone_size: .
v_call: TRBV4-1
cdr3_length: 15
cdr3_aa: CASSRSGTGNEKLFF
cdr3_nt: TGCGCCAGCAGCCGATCCGGGACAGGGAATGAAAAACTGTTTTTT

j_call: TRBJ1-6
d_call: .
clone_size: .
v_call: TRBV5-1
cdr3_length: 15
cdr3_aa: CASSLGGGDGSPLHF
cdr3_nt: TGCGCCAGCAGCTTGGGAGGAGGGGATGGGTCACCCCTCCACTTT

j_call: TRBJ1-4
d_call: .
clone_size: .
v_call: TRBV4-3
cdr3_length: 16
cdr3_aa: CASSQDRGAPNEKLFF
cdr3_nt: TGCGCCAGCAGCCAAGATCGGGGGGCGCCCAATGAAAAACTGTTTTTT

j_call: TRBJ2-3
d_call: TRBD1
clone_size: .
v_call: TRBV6-2/TRBV6-3
cdr3_length: 14
cdr3_aa: CASSFHRGLNTQYF
cdr3_nt: TGTGCCAGCAGTTTCCACAGGGGGCTAAATACGCAGTATTTT

j_call: TRBJ1-5
d_call: TRBD1
clone_size: .
v_call: TRBV15
cdr3_length: 18
cdr3_aa: CATSRSRTGQLKIWPQHF
cdr3_nt: TGTGCCACCAGCCGTTCTCGGACAGGGCAATTAAAAATTTGGCCCCAGCATTTT

j_call: TRBJ2-5
d_call: TRBD1
clone_size: .
v_call: TRBV4-3
cdr3_length: 14
cdr3_aa: CASSQGQGLETQYF
cdr3_nt: TGCGCCAGCAGCCAGGGACAGGGGCTAGAGACCCAGTACTTC

j_call: TRBJ1-4
d_call: TRBD1
clone_size: .
v_call: TRBV4-3
cdr3_length: 14
cdr3_aa: CASSQGQGAGKLFF
cdr3_nt: TGCGCCAGCAGCCAAGGACAGGGGGCCGGAAAACTGTTTTTT

j_call: TRBJ2-5
d_call: TRBD2
clone_size: .
v_call: TRBV29-1
cdr3_length: 13
cdr3_aa: CSVTGTSQATQYF
cdr3_nt: TGCAGCGTTACCGGGACTAGTCAGGCGACCCAGTACTTC

j_call: TRBJ2-2
d_call: .
clone_size: .
v_call: TRBV12-3/TRBV12-4
cdr3_length: 13
cdr3_aa: CASSFKNTGELFF
cdr3_nt: TGTGCCAGCAGTTTCAAGAACACCGGGGAGCTGTTTTTT

j_call: TRBJ1-2
d_call: .
clone_size: .
v_call: TRBV5-1
cdr3_length: 15
cdr3_aa: CASSQTGQPNYGYTF
cdr3_nt: TGCGCCAGCAGCCAAACAGGACAGCCTAACTATGGCTACACCTTC

j_call: TRBJ2-7
d_call: .
clone_size: .
v_call: TRBV9
cdr3_length: 15
cdr3_aa: CASSASGHLGYEQYF
cdr3_nt: TGTGCCAGCAGCGCCTCGGGACATCTGGGATACGAGCAGTACTTC

j_call: TRBJ2-2
d_call: .
clone_size: .
v_call: TRBV6-5
cdr3_length: 15
cdr3_aa: CASSYLEGSAGELFF
cdr3_nt: TGTGCCAGCAGTTACTTGGAGGGAAGCGCCGGGGAGCTGTTTTTT

j_call: TRBJ1-4
d_call: TRBD1
clone_size: once
v_call: TRBV10-1
cdr3_length: 18
cdr3_aa: CASSRLEGAGEVREKLFF
cdr3_nt: TGCGCCAGCAGCCGATTAGAGGGGGCAGGGGAGGTTAGGGAAAAACTGTTTTTT

j_call: TRBJ2-2
d_call: TRBD2
clone_size: .
v_call: TRBV7-2
cdr3_length: 15
cdr3_aa: CASSSGLAGPKELFF
cdr3_nt: TGTGCCAGCAGCTCGGGACTAGCGGGGCCGAAGGAGCTGTTTTTT

j_call: TRBJ1-1
d_call: .
clone_size: .
v_call: TRBV2
cdr3_length: 12
cdr3_aa: CASRRDKDEAFF
cdr3_nt: TGTGCCAGCAGGAGGGACAAGGATGAAGCTTTCTTT

j_call: TRBJ1-1
d_call: .
clone_size: .
v_call: TRBV2
cdr3_length: 13
cdr3_aa: CASRRTTNTEAFF
cdr3_nt: TGTGCCAGCAGACGGACTACGAACACTGAAGCTTTCTTT

j_call: TRBJ2-7
d_call: TRBD2
clone_size: .
v_call: TRBV4-2
cdr3_length: 16
cdr3_aa: CASSQDGRSHSYEQYF
cdr3_nt: TGTGCCAGCAGCCAAGACGGGAGGAGCCATTCCTACGAGCAGTACTTC

j_call: TRBJ1-5
d_call: .
clone_size: .
v_call: TRBV6-5
cdr3_length: 13
cdr3_aa: CASHRGPNQPQHF
cdr3_nt: TGTGCCAGCCACCGGGGTCCCAATCAGCCCCAGCATTTT

j_call: TRBJ2-1
d_call: .
clone_size: .
v_call: TRBV7-3
cdr3_length: 15
cdr3_aa: CASSFGPGPYNEQFF
cdr3_nt: TGTGCCAGCAGCTTTGGGCCAGGCCCCTACAATGAGCAGTTCTTC

j_call: TRBJ2-7
d_call: TRBD2
clone_size: .
v_call: TRBV14
cdr3_length: 15
cdr3_aa: CASSQGLAGAYEQYF
cdr3_nt: TGTGCCAGCAGCCAAGGACTAGCCGGCGCGTACGAGCAGTACTTC

j_call: TRBJ2-7
d_call: .
clone_size: .
v_call: TRBV28
cdr3_length: 11
cdr3_aa: CASSPSLEQYF
cdr3_nt: TGTGCCAGCAGTCCCTCCCTCGAGCAGTACTTC

j_call: TRBJ1-3
d_call: .
clone_size: .
v_call: TRBV18
cdr3_length: 16
cdr3_aa: CASSPTLGPSGNTIYF
cdr3_nt: TGTGCCAGCTCACCAACTCTCGGTCCCTCTGGAAACACCATATATTTT

j_call: TRBJ2-4
d_call: .
clone_size: .
v_call: TRBV27
cdr3_length: 15
cdr3_aa: CASTLRVGGGNIQYF
cdr3_nt: TGTGCCAGCACTCTCAGGGTTGGGGGGGGCAACATTCAGTACTTC

j_call: TRBJ2-3
d_call: .
clone_size: .
v_call: TRBV27
cdr3_length: 15
cdr3_aa: CASRWGPPPLDTQYF
cdr3_nt: TGTGCCAGCAGATGGGGCCCTCCGCCGCTTGATACGCAGTATTTT

j_call: TRBJ1-1
d_call: .
clone_size: .
v_call: TRBV2
cdr3_length: 13
cdr3_aa: CASRGGRNTEAFF
cdr3_nt: TGTGCCAGCAGGGGGGGGCGGAACACTGAAGCTTTCTTT

j_call: TRBJ1-2
d_call: TRBD1
clone_size: .
v_call: TRBV15
cdr3_length: 15
cdr3_aa: CATSRDKKGAYGYTF
cdr3_nt: TGTGCCACCAGCAGAGATAAGAAGGGGGCTTATGGCTACACCTTC

j_call: TRBJ2-7
d_call: .
clone_size: .
v_call: TRBV23-1
cdr3_length: 12
cdr3_aa: CASIGRDYEQYF
cdr3_nt: TGCGCCAGCATTGGCAGGGACTACGAGCAGTACTTC

j_call: TRBJ2-3
d_call: TRBD1
clone_size: .
v_call: TRBV7-9
cdr3_length: 14
cdr3_aa: CASSQRQGTDTQYF
cdr3_nt: TGTGCCAGCAGCCAAAGACAGGGAACAGATACGCAGTATTTT

j_call: TRBJ1-2
d_call: .
clone_size: .
v_call: TRBV28
cdr3_length: 13
cdr3_aa: CASRGGSNYGYTF
cdr3_nt: TGTGCCAGCAGGGGAGGCAGCAACTATGGCTACACCTTC

j_call: TRBJ1-4
d_call: TRBD1
clone_size: medium-sized
v_call: TRBV6-4
cdr3_length: 15
cdr3_aa: CASSDGQGANEKLFF
cdr3_nt: TGTGCCAGCAGTGATGGACAGGGGGCTAATGAAAAACTGTTTTTT

j_call: TRBJ1-4
d_call: TRBD1
clone_size: once
v_call: TRBV24-1
cdr3_length: 15
cdr3_aa: CATSDGTGGDEKLFF
cdr3_nt: TGTGCCACCAGTGACGGGACAGGGGGGGATGAAAAACTGTTTTTT

j_call: TRBJ2-1
d_call: TRBD2
clone_size: .
v_call: TRBV15
cdr3_length: 15
cdr3_aa: CATSTGLAGENEQFF
cdr3_nt: TGTGCCACCAGCACCGGACTAGCGGGTGAAAATGAGCAGTTCTTC

j_call: TRBJ1-1
d_call: .
clone_size: once
v_call: TRBV7-2
cdr3_length: 13
cdr3_aa: CASSFAKKTEAFF
cdr3_nt: TGTGCCAGCAGCTTTGCGAAGAAAACTGAAGCTTTCTTT

j_call: TRBJ2-7
d_call: .
clone_size: .
v_call: TRBV27
cdr3_length: 13
cdr3_aa: CASSPTVVYEQYF
cdr3_nt: TGTGCCAGCAGTCCGACAGTAGTCTACGAGCAGTACTTC